The 23 T cell receptor beta chains below were found in one sample sequenced in a study of CD8+ T cells in alopecia areata. Extracted RNA was reverse transcribed, and the resulting cDNA served as sequencing template. Sequencing used immunoSEQ multiplex PCR; TCRdb keeps in-frame clones, though not all of them. The sample has 90,000 to 120,000 clones, 59% seen once. Material: CD8+ T cells sorted from blood. These receptors were taken from a human donor in good health.

V gene TRBV4-1 combines with J gene TRBJ2-7, with D uncertain. Trimming took off 5 bases at V and 4 bases at J, with 9 bases between the two ends. The CDR3 is made up of 12 amino acids. Per germline, CDR1 MGHRA and CDR2 YSYEKL. The CDR3 loop is CASSRTGYEQYF. The CDR3 DNA follows: TGCGCCAGCAGCAGGACCGGTTACGAGCAGTACTTC.

The table lists this clone with a few counts. V usage is TRBV6-1 and J usage is TRBJ2-2, with D maybe TRBD1 (6 bases). V was pared by 2 bases and J by 0 bases, with 10 bases between. The germline V gene encodes CDR1 MNHNS and CDR2 SASEGT. This CDR3 has 16 residues. The chain's CDR3 is CASSEYGTTNTGELFF. In nucleotides, the CDR3 is TGTGCCAGCAGTGAATATGGGACAACGAACACCGGGGAGCTGTTTTTT.

The rearrangement links TRBV7-8 to TRBJ1-2, with 7 bases matching TRBD1. CDR1 and CDR2 from the germline V gene are SGHVS and FQNEAQ. Trimming took 1 base from V and 8 from J; bases not matched to a gene: 16. The CDR3 has 17 residues. CDR3: CASSLEKGATSYEGYTF. The CDR3 coding sequence is TGTGCCAGCAGCTTAGAAAAGGGGGCTACCTCCTATGAAGGCTACACCTTC.

V is TRBV5-1 and J is TRBJ2-1; D uncertain. CDR3 length: 12 amino acids. The germline V gene encodes CDR1 SGHRS and CDR2 YFSETQ. V shed 2 bases and J shed 6 bases, with 6 bases lying between them. CDR3 bases: TGCGCCAGCAGCTTATCAGGCAATGAGCAGTTCTTC. It yields the protein CASSLSGNEQFF.

The J gene is TRBJ1-5, the V gene TRBV29-1, with 9 bases aligning to TRBD1. The CDR3 covers 13 residues. The germline CDR1 and CDR2 sequences are SQVTM and ANQGSEA. V dropped 5 bases and J dropped 6; count of bases not matched to a gene: 5. The CDR3 sequence is CSVHRGLSQPQHF. The CDR3 nucleotides read TGCAGCGTTCACAGGGGGCTAAGTCAGCCCCAGCATTTT.

The genes are TRBV9 and TRBJ2-3, with 10 bases that match TRBD2. CDR1 is SGDLS, CDR2 YYNGEE, per germline. The trim removed 3 bases at V and 0 bases at J, leaving 1 base unmatched. The CDR3 consists of 15 residues. The DNA of the CDR3 is TGTGCCAGCAGCGATAGCGGGGGGAGCACAGATACGCAGTATTTT. Amino acid sequence: CASSDSGGSTDTQYF.

This clone came up a few times. This sequence joins TRBV25-1 and TRBJ2-3; 9 bases match TRBD2. The trim removed 1 base at V and 1 base at J, leaving 3 bases unmatched. In germline, CDR1 is MGHDK, CDR2 SYGVNS. CDR3 length: 16 residues. CDR3 in amino acids: CASSEFKRGGTDTQYF. DNA of the CDR3: TGTGCCAGCAGTGAATTTAAGCGGGGGGGCACAGATACGCAGTATTTT.

The gene calls are TRBV7-2 and TRBJ2-2, with D possibly TRBD2 on 6 matching bases. The V end was cut by 11 bases, the J end by 5 bases, with 12 bases between. Looked up from germline, CDR1 is SGHTA and CDR2 is FQGNSA. The CDR3 is made up of 12 amino acids. CDR3 in DNA: TGTGCCTACCCTGCGGGGACCGGGGAGCTGTTTTTT. It yields the protein CAYPAGTGELFF. Full variable domain (missing parts from reference TRBV7-2 and TRBJ2-2): GAGVSQSPSNKVTEKGKDVELRCDPISGHTALYWYRQSLGQGLEFLIYFQGNSAPDKSGLPSDRFSAERTGGSVSTLTIQRTQQEDSAVYLCAYPAGTGELFFGEGSRLTVL.

This chain connects TRBV29-1 to TRBJ2-7; the match to TRBD1 covers 10 bases. Germline CDR1 is SQVTM and CDR2 is ANQGSEA. The CDR3 spans 14 residues. With 7 bases clipped from V and 4 bases from J, the junction kept 10 bases outside the gene matches. The CDR3 sequence: CSAMGTGDVYEQYF. The CDR3 coding sequence is TGCAGCGCCATGGGGACAGGGGACGTATACGAGCAGTACTTC.

This clone was observed a handful of times. This chain links TRBV14 with TRBJ2-5, with D tentatively TRBD1 or TRBD2 (6 bases each). V gave up 3 bases and J gave up 5 bases, with 19 bases separating them. This CDR3 comprises 16 residues. Germline CDR1 SGHDN, CDR2 FVKESK. The DNA of the CDR3 is TGTGCCAGCAGCCACCCTGGCGGGACAAATGCGGAGACCCAGTACTTC. It codes for CASSHPGGTNAETQYF.

This sequence joins TRBV9 and TRBJ2-3; D unclear. The germline gives CDR1 SGDLS, CDR2 YYNGEE. The CDR3 runs to 11 residues. Trimming removed 3 bases from V and 2 bases from J, with 1 base in between. CDR3 nucleotide sequence: TGTGCCAGCAGCGACACAGATACGCAGTATTTT. Amino acids: CASSDTDTQYF.

This chain uses TRBV5-3 with TRBJ2-5; 7 bases line up with TRBD1. TRBV5-3 is reported as an ORF; its role is uncertain. V lost 8 bases to trimming and J lost 4 bases; unmatched junction nucleotides: 11. This CDR3 spans 14 amino acids. CDR3 nucleotide sequence: TGTGCCAGCAGCCGACGACAGGGCCCAGAGACCCAGTACTTC. Protein product: CASSRRQGPETQYF.

V gene TRBV20-1 combines with J gene TRBJ1-5; no reliable D call. This CDR3 region has 10 residues. V was pared by 6 bases and J by 11 bases, with 11 bases between. CDR1 DFQATT and CDR2 SNEGSKA come from the germline V gene (reference sequence). The CDR3 protein is CSAVGWAQHF. The CDR3 bases are TGCAGTGCCGTAGGGTGGGCCCAGCATTTT.

This clone was seen only once. The chain uses TRBV7-9 and TRBJ1-6; D remains unclear. The CDR3 has 15 residues. Trimming stripped 3 bases from V and 6 bases from J, with 12 bases between. From germline, CDR1 is SEHNR and CDR2 FQNEAQ (reference sequence). This CDR3 is CASSFGPRVNSPLHF. The CDR3, as DNA: TGTGCCAGCAGCTTTGGACCGCGCGTTAATTCACCCCTCCACTTT.

This clone was counted only a few times. V is TRBV4-1 and J is TRBJ2-4, with a possible D match to TRBD2 (5 bases). The CDR3 runs 16 residues. CDR1 and CDR2 from the germline V gene are MGHRA and YSYEKL. Trimming left V 3 bases short and J 2 bases short, with 14 bases between. The CDR3 nucleotides read TGCGCCAGCAGCCAGGACGGGCTAGCACCCAAAAACATTCAGTACTTC. Protein sequence: CASSQDGLAPKNIQYF.

This clone has more than one count but fewer than ten. The chain is built from TRBV9 and TRBJ2-5, with D tentatively TRBD2 (5 bases). The J call could be wrong; TRBJ2-7 is a better fit for the DNA end. The CDR3 has 15 residues. Germline V lookup: CDR1 SGDLS, CDR2 YYNGEE. The CDR3 DNA sequence: TGTGCCAGCAGCGCCTACAGTGGGAGCTCCTACGAGCAGTACTTC. Its protein is CASSAYSGSSYEQYF.

The J gene is TRBJ2-7, the V gene TRBV13; 9 nucleotides agree with TRBD2. CDR1 is PRHDT and CDR2 is FYEKMQ in the germline V gene (reference sequence). J lost 4 bases, V lost 4 bases, and 8 bases had no gene match. The length of the CDR3 is 15 residues. CDR3 region: CASSSSGTSMYEQYF. The DNA of the CDR3 is TGTGCCAGCAGCTCCTCCGGGACTAGCATGTACGAGCAGTACTTC.

The CDR3 DNA sequence: TGCGCCAGCAGCCTGGTTTGGACAGGGTTATTGGAGACCCAGTACTTC. Translated: CASSLVWTGLLETQYF. The rearrangement joins TRBV5-1 to TRBJ2-5; 8 nucleotides line up with TRBD1. V shed 4 bases and J 5 bases; nucleotides not matched to a gene: 13. CDR3 size: 16 residues. Per the germline V gene, CDR1 is SGHRS and CDR2 is YFSETQ. Full variable domain (remainder filled in from reference TRBV5-1 and TRBJ2-5): KAGVTQTPRYLIKTRGQQVTLSCSPISGHRSVSWYQQTPGQGLQFLFEYFSETQRNKGNFPGRFSGRQFSNSRSEMNVSTLELGDSALYLCASSLVWTGLLETQYFGPGTRLLVL.

The CDR3 sequence is CASSLSLVNEQFF. The CDR3 coding sequence is TGTGCCAGCAGCTTATCCCTAGTCAATGAGCAGTTCTTC. The chain links TRBV13 to TRBJ2-1; D is undetermined. CDR1 and CDR2 (germline): PRHDT, FYEKMQ (reference sequence). CDR3 length equals 13 residues. Trimming removed 2 bases at V and 6 bases at J, with 8 bases between.

V usage is TRBV20-1 and J usage is TRBJ2-5; D is unresolved. The germline CDR1 and CDR2 sequences are DFQATT and SNEGSKA (reference sequence). Trimming stripped 5 bases from V and 4 bases from J, with 8 bases between. This CDR3 contains 11 residues. CDR3 residues: CSAQWGETQYF. DNA for the CDR3: TGCAGTGCTCAGTGGGGAGAGACCCAGTACTTC.

This clone has just a few counts. The chain recombines TRBV5-1 with TRBJ1-2, with 7 nucleotides matching TRBD1. From germline, CDR1 is SGHRS and CDR2 YFSETQ. Unmatched junction bases numbered 20, after V lost 4 bases and J lost 8 bases. The CDR3 is 17 residues long. The CDR3 nucleotides read TGCGCCAGCAGCCCCTGGTCCGGCATGGGACAGCCTTACGGCTACACCTTC. Translation: CASSPWSGMGQPYGYTF.

The sample holds a few counts of this clone. The chain employs TRBV6-1 and TRBJ1-5; D is unresolved. The V end lost 10 bases, the J end lost 7 bases, and 14 bases lay between the germline ends. CDR3 length equals 12 residues. Germline lookup yields CDR1 MNHNS and CDR2 SASEGT. CDR3 sequence reads: CANFSSGQPQHF. The CDR3 DNA reads TGTGCCAACTTCTCCTCGGGGCAGCCCCAGCATTTT.

There are a few counts of this clone. This rearrangement joins TRBV11-2 to TRBJ1-5; the D is unclear. V lost 3 bases and J lost 1, with 16 bases in between. The CDR3 has 17 residues. Germline V gene sequence: CDR1 SGHAT, CDR2 FQNNGV. This CDR3 is CASSLDAYQGSNQPQHF. The CDR3 nucleotides read TGTGCCAGCAGCTTGGATGCTTACCAAGGCAGCAATCAGCCCCAGCATTTT.